One sample yielded the 29 T cell receptor beta chains listed below, sequenced in a study of PD-L1 blockade in urothelial cancer. Here immunoSEQ multiplex PCR was the method, and the copy in TCRdb shows in-frame clones only, minus some. Of 54,000 or so clones in the sample, roughly 82% were seen once. Regarding time point: pretreatment peripheral blood. Sequencing used PBMCs, obtained around atezolizumab (anti-PD-L1) treatment. Receptor source: a man aged 45-60 years with urothelial cancer.

This clone has more than one count but fewer than ten. V usage is TRBV18 and J usage is TRBJ1-1, with D perhaps TRBD1 (6 bases). The CDR3 is 13 residues long. V shed 5 bases and J shed 5 bases, with 12 bases lying between them. CDR1 KGHSH and CDR2 LQKENI come from the germline V gene. Here the CDR3 reads CASSGDQGTEAFF. CDR3 nucleotide sequence: TGTGCCAGCTCAGGGGACCAGGGGACTGAAGCTTTCTTT. The variable domain in full, with the rest retrieved from reference TRBV18 and TRBJ1-1, is NAGVMQNPRHLVRRRGQEARLRCSPMKGHSHVYWYRQLPEEGLKFMVYLQKENIIDESGMPKERFSAEFPKEGPSILRIQQVVRGDSAAYFCASSGDQGTEAFFGQGTRLTVV.

V and J are TRBV5-1 and TRBJ2-6; the D gene is possibly TRBD2 (7 bases). Trimming took off 2 bases at V and 0 bases at J, with 18 bases between the two ends. The CDR3 is made up of 19 amino acids. Germline CDR1 reads SGHRS; CDR2 reads YFSETQ. The CDR3 DNA sequence: TGCGCCAGCAGCTTATTGGGGGGGCTGCCACTCTCTGGGGCCAACGTCCTGACTTTC. Its protein is CASSLLGGLPLSGANVLTF. Variable domain in full (rest from reference TRBV5-1 and TRBJ2-6): KAGVTQTPRYLIKTRGQQVTLSCSPISGHRSVSWYQQTPGQGLQFLFEYFSETQRNKGNFPGRFSGRQFSNSRSEMNVSTLELGDSALYLCASSLLGGLPLSGANVLTFGAGSRLTVL.

J is TRBJ2-7 and V is TRBV6-1; 7 bases fit TRBD1. The CDR3 spans 14 residues. CDR1 is MNHNS, CDR2 SASEGT, per germline. V lost 6 bases and J lost 3; bases outside the gene matches: 8. The CDR3 DNA sequence: TGTGCCAGCAGGGCTGACAGGGTGATCTACGAGCAGTACTTC. Protein product: CASRADRVIYEQYF.

The genes are TRBV10-3 and TRBJ1-1, with TRBD1 matching over 8 bases. The junction had 7 bases not matched to a gene; V was cut back by 3 bases and J by 7 bases. The CDR3 has 14 residues. The germline V gene encodes CDR1 ENHRY and CDR2 SYGVKD. The CDR3 region is CAISEQGERGEAFF. CDR3 in DNA: TGTGCCATCAGTGAACAGGGGGAGAGGGGTGAAGCTTTCTTT.

This clone occurred once. The J gene is TRBJ1-4, the V gene TRBV27; no clear D gene. V was trimmed by 8 bases and J by 6 bases, leaving 19 bases between them. There are 15 residues in the CDR3. The germline V gene has CDR1 MNHEY and CDR2 SMNVEV (reference sequence). CDR3 DNA: TGTGCCAGCCGGAACGGAGTGGCCGGGGATGAAAAACTGTTTTTT. It translates to CASRNGVAGDEKLFF.

The genes are TRBV27 and TRBJ1-5, with a possible D match to TRBD1 (6 bases). The germline CDR1 and CDR2 sequences are MNHEY and SMNVEV (reference sequence). V lost 1 base and J lost 0, with 19 bases in between. This CDR3 has 19 amino acids. CDR3 residues: CASSLFSGQKGNSNQPQHF. The CDR3 bases are TGTGCCAGCAGTTTATTTTCAGGACAGAAAGGTAATAGCAATCAGCCCCAGCATTTT.

The V gene is TRBV5-1, the J gene TRBJ2-4, with D possibly TRBD1 on 5 matching bases. CDR1 is SGHRS, CDR2 YFSETQ, per germline. Trimming removed 5 bases at V and 6 bases at J, with 18 bases between. The CDR3 contains 15 residues. This chain's CDR3 is CASRTQASQGNIQYF. The CDR3 coding sequence is TGCGCCAGCAGAACACAGGCATCCCAAGGAAACATTCAGTACTTC.

This chain joins TRBV19 and TRBJ2-7; 7 bases are a match to TRBD1. This CDR3 has 13 amino acids. The germline V gene has CDR1 LNHDA and CDR2 SQIVND (reference sequence). The V segment lost 6 bases and the J segment 3 bases; nucleotides outside the gene matches: 5. In nucleotides, the CDR3 is TGTGCCAGTAGGGACAGGCCGAACTACGAGCAGTACTTC. This sequence encodes CASRDRPNYEQYF.

The V call is TRBV23-1, the J call TRBJ2-7; TRBD2 might be the D (6 bases). TRBV23-1 is identified as an open reading frame with a role that is uncertain. The V end was cut by 6 bases, the J end by 3 bases, with 21 bases between. The CDR3 length is 16 residues. The CDR3 DNA is TGCGCCAGCAGCCCCCTCGGGGGATTCCCCCTCTACGAGCAGTACTTC. Translated, it gives CASSPLGGFPLYEQYF.

This sequence joins TRBV7-2 and TRBJ2-7; TRBD1 is a possible D gene (6 bases). The length of the CDR3 is 14 residues. Germline values: CDR1 SGHTA, CDR2 FQGNSA. Trimming left V 5 bases short and J 2 bases short, with 13 bases between. The CDR3 reads CASSLQTGTYEQYF. In DNA, the CDR3 is TGTGCCAGCAGCCTACAAACAGGGACCTACGAGCAGTACTTC.

In this sample, this clone turned up once. The chain uses TRBV7-2 and TRBJ2-7; D is perhaps TRBD2 (6 bases). V was cut by 0 bases and J by 3 bases, with 12 bases left in between. Germline V gene lookup returns CDR1 SGHTA and CDR2 FQGNSA. The CDR3 is 15 residues long. The CDR3 protein is CASSLAGVSGYEQYF. As DNA, the CDR3 is TGTGCCAGCAGCTTAGCGGGGGTTAGCGGCTACGAGCAGTACTTC.

A note on this clone: Other DNA variants within this sample encode the same CDR3. The rearrangement joins TRBV11-3 to TRBJ2-1, with D hard to call. The V gene's germline CDR1 is SGHNT and CDR2 YENEEA. This CDR3 has 14 residues. The V end was cut by 3 bases, the J end by 5 bases, with 11 bases between. CDR3 DNA: TGTGCCAGCAGCTTGGGCGCTGGAAACAATGAGCAGTTCTTC. It encodes CASSLGAGNNEQFF.

J is TRBJ2-7 and V is TRBV5-5, with TRBD1 identical over 10 bases. V lost 0 bases, J lost 0 bases, and 3 bases stayed unmatched. This CDR3 has 16 residues. Germline V lookup: CDR1 SGHKS, CDR2 YYEKEE (reference sequence). The CDR3 region is CASSLETGGSSYEQYF. The CDR3 region has the DNA TGTGCCAGCAGCTTGGAGACAGGGGGCTCCTCCTACGAGCAGTACTTC.

The chain couples TRBV15 to TRBJ1-5, with 7 bases that match TRBD1. Germline V gene lookup returns CDR1 LNHNV and CDR2 YYDKDF (reference sequence). V shed 1 base and J 6 bases; nucleotides not matched to a gene: 3. The CDR3 is made up of 14 amino acids. As DNA, the CDR3 is TGTGCCACCAGCAGAGGAGGGGGCGGTCAGCCCCAGCATTTT. Protein product: CATSRGGGGQPQHF.

The chain is built from TRBV11-2 and TRBJ2-5, with 15 bases fitting TRBD2. The CDR3 runs 16 residues. The ends lost 5 bases at V and 2 bases at J; junction bases unmatched: 3. Germline assignment: CDR1 SGHAT and CDR2 FQNNGV. This CDR3 reads CASSIGLAGGQETQYF. The CDR3 nucleotides are TGTGCCAGCAGCATTGGACTAGCGGGAGGGCAAGAGACCCAGTACTTC.

This chain connects TRBV2 to TRBJ1-4, with D maybe TRBD1 (6 bases). V was clipped by 10 bases and J by 7 bases, with 16 bases between them. The CDR3 has 13 residues. Germline V gives CDR1 SNHLY, CDR2 FYNNEI. CDR3 nucleotide sequence: TGTGCCACCAGACAGGTGTCCTCTGAAAAACTGTTTTTT. Protein: CATRQVSSEKLFF.

This chain joins TRBV11-3 and TRBJ2-5; D remains ambiguous. CDR1 is SGHNT, CDR2 YENEEA, per germline. With 4 bases removed from V and 7 bases from J, the gap between germline ends came to 13 bases. The CDR3 sequence is 13 residues long. The CDR3 region is CASSSWADGTQYF. In DNA, the CDR3 is TGTGCCAGCAGCTCTTGGGCAGATGGGACCCAGTACTTC. Variable domain in full (rest from reference TRBV11-3 and TRBJ2-5): EAGVVQSPRYKIIEKKQPVAFWCNPISGHNTLYWYLQNLGQGPELLIRYENEEAVDDSQLPKDRFSAERLKGVDSTLKIQPAELGDSAVYLCASSSWADGTQYFGPGTRLLVL.

This chain connects TRBV2 to TRBJ2-7; 8 nucleotides match TRBD1. Germline loops: CDR1 SNHLY, CDR2 FYNNEI. Trimming at V came to 6 bases and at J to 2 bases, leaving 9 bases not matched to a gene. The CDR3 extends over 15 amino acids. The DNA for the CDR3 is TGTGCCAGCAGAGAGGGGCAGGGGGCCACCTACGAGCAGTACTTC. Translating gives CASREGQGATYEQYF.

The genes are TRBV7-2 and TRBJ2-7, with 8 bases fitting TRBD1. V gave up 4 bases and J gave up 3 bases; unmatched junction bases: 11. There are 16 residues in the CDR3. Germline-derived CDR1 and CDR2 are SGHTA and FQGNSA. CDR3 in amino acids: CASSSIGQGLNYEQYF. The CDR3 bases are TGTGCCAGCAGCTCCATCGGACAGGGTCTGAACTACGAGCAGTACTTC. Full variable domain (remainder filled in from reference TRBV7-2 and TRBJ2-7): GAGVSQSPSNKVTEKGKDVELRCDPISGHTALYWYRQSLGQGLEFLIYFQGNSAPDKSGLPSDRFSAERTGGSVSTLTIQRTQQEDSAVYLCASSSIGQGLNYEQYFGPGTRLTVT.

CDR3 amino acids: CASIRGNTIYF. The CDR3 DNA sequence: TGTGCCAGCATCAGGGGAAACACCATATATTTT. This chain joins TRBV6-5 and TRBJ1-3, with no clear D. The CDR3 sequence is 11 residues long. Germline V CDR1 and CDR2: MNHEY, SVGAGI. The V gene lost 7 bases and the J gene lost 4 bases, with 5 bases spanning the gap.

The chain uses TRBV23-1 and TRBJ2-5; 15 bases are shared with TRBD2. TRBV23-1 is designated an ORF whose function remains uncertain. J was trimmed by 1 base and V by 8 bases; bases with no gene match: 14. The CDR3 length is 19 residues. CDR3: CASGVGLAGGQSCQETQYF. Written as DNA, the CDR3 is TGCGCCAGCGGGGTGGGACTAGCGGGAGGCCAATCGTGCCAAGAGACCCAGTACTTC.

The chain combines TRBV27 with TRBJ2-3, with TRBD1 identical over 7 bases. V shed 6 bases and J 7 bases; nucleotides not matched to a gene: 10. Germline lookup yields CDR1 MNHEY and CDR2 SMNVEV (reference sequence). This CDR3 region has 14 residues. CDR3 sequence reads: CASSPRNRGYTQYF. The CDR3, as DNA: TGTGCCAGCAGCCCCAGGAACAGGGGATATACGCAGTATTTT.

This sequence joins TRBV4-3 and TRBJ2-7; tentative D call: TRBD2 (6 bases). Trimming took 2 bases from V and 2 from J, leaving 16 bases between them. This CDR3 is built from 16 residues. Germline CDR1 LGHNA, CDR2 YSLEER. For the CDR3, the DNA is TGCGCCAGCAGCCAACAGGTGGGAGGTTACGCCTACGAGCAGTACTTC. Amino acid sequence: CASSQQVGGYAYEQYF.

The rearrangement uses TRBV7-2 and TRBJ2-5, with 8 bases that match TRBD2. Germline CDR1 SGHTA, CDR2 FQGNSA. This CDR3 contains 17 residues. J was trimmed by 1 base and V by 1 base; bases with no gene match: 8. The CDR3 sequence is CASSLGVLAGLQETQYF. The CDR3 DNA reads TGTGCCAGCAGCTTAGGGGTTCTAGCGGGTCTCCAAGAGACCCAGTACTTC.

This sequence joins TRBV9 and TRBJ2-2; 7 nucleotides align to TRBD1. V lost 1 base and J lost 4; bases outside the gene matches: 7. This CDR3 has 16 residues. Looked up from germline, CDR1 is SGDLS and CDR2 is YYNGEE. The chain's CDR3 is CASSVTAGGSTGELFF. In DNA, the CDR3 is TGTGCCAGCAGCGTAACGGCAGGGGGTAGCACCGGGGAGCTGTTTTTT.

The chain joins TRBV5-1 to TRBJ2-3; the match to TRBD1 covers 7 bases. This CDR3 region has 13 residues. Unmatched junction bases numbered 1, after V lost 2 bases and J lost 4 bases. Per germline, CDR1 SGHRS and CDR2 YFSETQ. The CDR3 is CASSFQGADTQYF. The CDR3 bases are TGCGCCAGCAGCTTCCAGGGGGCAGATACGCAGTATTTT.

The V and J genes are TRBV4-2 and TRBJ2-2; D is unclear. The V end lost 4 bases, the J end lost 2 bases, and 8 bases lay between the germline ends. CDR1 and CDR2 from the germline V gene are LGHNA and YNFKEQ. This CDR3 region has 14 residues. The CDR3 DNA follows: TGTGCCAGCAGCCTCAGACTCAACACCGGGGAGCTGTTTTTT. Protein sequence: CASSLRLNTGELFF.

CDR3 amino acids: CSVGATGRATYNEQFF. The DNA of the CDR3 is TGCAGCGTTGGGGCGACAGGGAGAGCAACCTACAATGAGCAGTTCTTC. This sequence joins TRBV29-1 and TRBJ2-1, with 7 bases fitting TRBD1. V trimming: 4 bases; J trimming: 2 bases; junction bases outside the gene matches: 11. CDR3 length: 16 residues. Germline values: CDR1 SQVTM, CDR2 ANQGSEA.

The chain joins TRBV10-3 to TRBJ2-3; the match to TRBD1 covers 7 bases. J lost 2 bases, V lost 5 bases, and 4 bases had no gene match. Germline CDR1 ENHRY, CDR2 SYGVKD. CDR3 length: 14 residues. The CDR3 bases are TGTGCCATCAGTCCGGGACAGCACACAGATACGCAGTATTTT. Its protein product is CAISPGQHTDTQYF.